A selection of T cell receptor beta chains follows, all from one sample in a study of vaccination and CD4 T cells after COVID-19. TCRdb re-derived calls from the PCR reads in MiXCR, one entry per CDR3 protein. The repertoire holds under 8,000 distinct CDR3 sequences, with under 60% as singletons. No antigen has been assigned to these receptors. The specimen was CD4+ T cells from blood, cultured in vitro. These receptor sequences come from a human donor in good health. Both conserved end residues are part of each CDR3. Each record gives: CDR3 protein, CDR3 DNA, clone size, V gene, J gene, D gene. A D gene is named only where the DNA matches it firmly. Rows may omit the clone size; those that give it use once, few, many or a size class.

CDR3: CASSHPQRGFQETQYF
DNA: TGCGCCAGCAGCCACCCACAGAGGGGGTTCCAAGAGACCCAGTACTTC
size: NA
V: TRBV4-1
J: TRBJ2-5
D: NA

CDR3: CAWRGQHNSPLHF
DNA: TGTGCCTGGAGGGGACAGCACAATTCACCCCTCCACTTT
size: NA
V: TRBV30
J: TRBJ1-6
D: TRBD1

CDR3: CASSEAGGKGVGGYTF
DNA: TGTGCCAGCAGTGAAGCGGGAGGGAAGGGGGTCGGTGGCTACACCTTC
size: NA
V: TRBV2
J: TRBJ1-2
D: NA

CDR3: CSAKNLATGALLSNQPQHF
DNA: TGCAGTGCAAAGAATTTAGCGACAGGGGCGTTACTGAGCAATCAGCCCCAGCATTTT
size: NA
V: TRBV20-1
J: TRBJ1-5
D: TRBD1

CDR3: CASRSVTVNTEAFF
DNA: TGTGCCAGCAGGAGCGTGACGGTCAACACTGAAGCTTTCTTT
size: NA
V: TRBV6-1
J: TRBJ1-1
D: NA

CDR3: CASSFLGTGYGYTF
DNA: TGTGCCAGTAGTTTCCTTGGGACAGGGTATGGCTACACCTTC
size: few
V: TRBV19
J: TRBJ1-2
D: TRBD1

CDR3: CSVLFGQANYGYTF
DNA: TGCAGCGTTCTCTTCGGACAGGCCAACTATGGCTACACCTTC
size: NA
V: TRBV29-1
J: TRBJ1-2
D: TRBD1

CDR3: CASIQRGLNTEAFF
DNA: TGTGCCAGCATCCAACGGGGGCTCAACACTGAAGCTTTCTTT
size: NA
V: TRBV6-2/TRBV6-3
J: TRBJ1-1
D: NA

CDR3: CSARTDRPGGEAFF
DNA: TGCAGTGCTAGAACGGACCGACCAGGGGGTGAAGCTTTCTTT
size: NA
V: TRBV20-1
J: TRBJ1-1
D: TRBD1

CDR3: CASRTGDYSNQPQHF
DNA: TGTGCCAGCAGGACAGGGGACTATAGCAATCAGCCCCAGCATTTT
size: few
V: TRBV6-1
J: TRBJ1-5
D: TRBD1

CDR3: CASRPDRAAYELYF
DNA: TGTGCCAGCAGACCAGACAGGGCGGCCTACGAGCTGTACTTC
size: NA
V: TRBV7-8
J: TRBJ2-7
D: TRBD1

CDR3: CSAAGTSGFRGQYF
DNA: TGCAGTGCTGCCGGGACTAGCGGGTTCCGCGGGCAGTACTTC
size: NA
V: TRBV20-1
J: TRBJ2-7
D: TRBD2

CDR3: CASSLAGGYYNEQFF
DNA: TGTGCCAGCAGTTTAGCGGGAGGCTACTACAATGAGCAGTTCTTC
size: NA
V: TRBV12-3/TRBV12-4
J: TRBJ2-1
D: NA

CDR3: CSARSGLAGGRDYEQYF
DNA: TGCAGTGCTAGATCGGGACTAGCGGGAGGTCGGGACTACGAGCAGTACTTC
size: NA
V: TRBV20-1
J: TRBJ2-7
D: TRBD2

CDR3: CTSSQCPGARQPQHF
DNA: TGCACCAGCAGCCAATGCCCGGGGGCGAGGCAGCCCCAGCATTTT
size: NA
V: TRBV1
J: TRBJ1-5
D: NA

CDR3: CASSRPSGGVGSKNIQYF
DNA: TGTGCCAGCAGTCGCCCTAGCGGGGGGGTAGGGTCCAAAAACATTCAGTACTTC
size: NA
V: TRBV28
J: TRBJ2-4
D: TRBD2

CDR3: CASSLGGTSRYNEQFF
DNA: TGTGCCAGCAGCCTTGGCGGGACTAGCAGATACAATGAGCAGTTCTTC
size: NA
V: TRBV7-2
J: TRBJ2-1
D: TRBD2

CDR3: CAISGGQGKTQYF
DNA: TGTGCCATCAGTGGGGGACAGGGGAAAACCCAGTACTTC
size: NA
V: TRBV10-3
J: TRBJ2-5
D: TRBD1

CDR3: CASSSAGGGTNGYTF
DNA: TGTGCCAGTAGTTCCGCTGGGGGAGGGACGAATGGCTACACCTTC
size: NA
V: TRBV19
J: TRBJ1-2
D: NA

CDR3: CASSTSQGAGEQYF
DNA: TGTGCCAGTAGTACATCACAGGGGGCTGGGGAGCAGTACTTC
size: NA
V: TRBV19
J: TRBJ2-7
D: TRBD1

CDR3: CSARDTSGRVHEGTQYF
DNA: TGCAGTGCTAGAGACACTAGCGGGAGAGTCCACGAAGGGACCCAGTACTTC
size: NA
V: TRBV20-1
J: TRBJ2-5
D: TRBD2

CDR3: CASRDSLYSNQPQHF
DNA: TGTGCCAGTAGAGACAGTCTCTATAGCAATCAGCCCCAGCATTTT
size: NA
V: TRBV2
J: TRBJ1-5
D: NA

CDR3: CASSLSAAGLKGAFF
DNA: TGTGCCAGCAGCCTCTCAGCCGCCGGACTAAAAGGAGCTTTCTTT
size: NA
V: TRBV11-2
J: TRBJ1-1
D: NA

CDR3: CASSGRQRGETQYF
DNA: TGTGCCAGCAGTGGCCGTCAGCGGGGAGAGACCCAGTACTTC
size: NA
V: TRBV2
J: TRBJ2-5
D: TRBD2

CDR3: CASSLGGSTEAFF
DNA: TGTGCCAGCAGCTTGGGGGGGAGCACTGAAGCTTTCTTT
size: NA
V: TRBV7-9
J: TRBJ1-1
D: NA

CDR3: CASSLGGGTGEAFF
DNA: TGTGCCAGCAGCTTAGGGGGGGGGACGGGAGAAGCTTTCTTT
size: few
V: TRBV7-6
J: TRBJ1-1
D: NA

CDR3: CASSETTYEQYF
DNA: TGTGCCAGCAGTGAAACTACCTACGAGCAGTACTTC
size: NA
V: TRBV6-1
J: TRBJ2-7
D: NA

CDR3: CASSLRSGTGTTGTQYF
DNA: TGTGCCAGTAGTTTACGTAGCGGCACAGGTACGACGGGGACCCAGTACTTC
size: NA
V: TRBV19
J: TRBJ2-5
D: NA

CDR3: CASSPMLETAYGYTF
DNA: TGTGCCAGCAGCCCGATGCTCGAGACAGCCTATGGCTACACCTTC
size: few
V: TRBV11-2
J: TRBJ1-2
D: NA

CDR3: CASTVAGAYNEQFF
DNA: TGTGCCAGCACCGTAGCGGGGGCTTACAATGAGCAGTTCTTC
size: NA
V: TRBV27
J: TRBJ2-1
D: TRBD2

CDR3: CSAIQGPEQYF
DNA: TGCAGTGCTATCCAAGGACCCGAGCAGTACTTC
size: few
V: TRBV20-1
J: TRBJ2-7
D: NA

CDR3: CASSQAGARNQPQHF
DNA: TGTGCCAGCAGTCAGGCGGGGGCTCGCAATCAGCCCCAGCATTTT
size: few
V: TRBV6-1
J: TRBJ1-5
D: NA

CDR3: CASSYGQYYEQYF
DNA: TGTGCCAGCAGTTACGGCCAGTACTACGAGCAGTACTTC
size: NA
V: TRBV6-5
J: TRBJ2-7
D: NA

CDR3: CASSLAKDKLFF
DNA: TGTGCCAGCAGTTTAGCGAAGGATAAACTGTTTTTT
size: once
V: TRBV28
J: TRBJ1-4
D: NA

CDR3: CASSSGGSTDTQYF
DNA: TGTGCCAGCAGCTCCGGAGGGTCCACAGATACGCAGTATTTT
size: few
V: TRBV7-6
J: TRBJ2-3
D: NA